This TCR beta chain appears in the sequencing data of a study of beta chain features in type 1 diabetes. Expressed TCRB transcripts got sequenced, as all isolated RNA was reverse transcribed. The table came from immunoSEQ multiplex PCR; TCRdb's copy has only in-frame clones and leaves some out. In the table there are 390,000 or so clones, about 14% of which are singletons. This clone appeared a few times. The receptor was isolated from a man aged 25-45 years in good health. Source material: naive CD4+ T cells from blood.

The CDR3 is CASSLMEREYGELFF. The CDR3 DNA reads TGTGCCAGCAGCTTGATGGAGCGGGAGTACGGGGAGCTGTTTTTT. The chain employs TRBV5-4 and TRBJ2-2; 8 bases are shared with TRBD2. CDR1 is SGHNT and CDR2 is YYREEE in the germline V gene (reference sequence). The CDR3 contains 15 residues. The trim removed 1 base at V and 7 bases at J, leaving 6 bases unmatched.